The 17 T cell receptor beta chains given below trace back to one sample, sequenced in a study of PD-1 blockade in classical Hodgkin lymphoma (dated by TCRdb to 2018 to 2021). Library preparation employed the immunoSEQ multiplex PCR assay. TCRdb re-hosts the immuneACCESS table, in-frame sequences only. Its copies lack some clones; in the studies checked, an unresolved V gene accounts for under half of them, and the cause for the rest is not known. In this sample the table shows roughly 1,500 clones, under 85% of which occur a single time. 24% of the sample comes from the top ten. The label giving this sample's time point can be read as: cycle 1 day 1 (C1D1), immediately before nivolumab initiation. All trial patients had relapsed after autologous stem cell transplantation, with cohorts A, B and C differing in prior brentuximab vedotin exposure. CD8+ T cells were purified from thawed PBMCs by magnetic negative selection with a Miltenyi CD8+ T cell isolation kit.

The material was CD8+ T cells from blood, obtained at baseline. These receptors were taken from a human donor with classical Hodgkin lymphoma.

The J gene is TRBJ2-1, the V gene TRBV5-1; D is ambiguous. Between the trimmed V and J ends, which lost 0 bases and 1 base, there was a span of 5 bases. Germline V gives CDR1 SGHRS, CDR2 YFSETQ. The CDR3 has 14 residues. DNA of the CDR3: TGCGCCAGCAGCTTGGTAGGATCCTACAATGAGCAGTTCTTC. Residues: CASSLVGSYNEQFF. Using reference TRBV5-1 and TRBJ2-1 for the parts outside the CDR3, the full variable domain is KAGVTQTPRYLIKTRGQQVTLSCSPISGHRSVSWYQQTPGQGLQFLFEYFSETQRNKGNFPGRFSGRQFSNSRSEMNVSTLELGDSALYLCASSLVGSYNEQFFGPGTRLTVL.

Only a few counts were recorded for this clone. The V and J genes are TRBV2 and TRBJ1-2; unclear D gene. The CDR3 has 14 residues. Germline values: CDR1 SNHLY, CDR2 FYNNEI. Trimming cost V 0 bases and J 4 bases, with 9 bases left between them. CDR3 sequence (DNA): TGTGCCAGCAGTGAAGCCCCGGGAACCTATGGCTACACCTTC. Translated, it gives CASSEAPGTYGYTF.

This chain joins TRBV4-1 and TRBJ1-2; no reliable D call. Trimming shortened V by 0 bases and J by 8 bases, and 10 bases separated the two germline ends. The CDR3 covers 13 residues. Germline CDR1 MGHRA, CDR2 YSYEKL. The CDR3 protein is CASSQEGYRGYTF. DNA for the CDR3: TGCGCCAGCAGCCAAGAAGGTTATCGGGGCTACACCTTC.

This clone turned up a few times. The chain has TRBV5-1 and TRBJ1-1, with 10 bases matching TRBD1. V trimming: 4 bases; J trimming: 1 base; junction bases outside the gene matches: 4. Germline CDR1 SGHRS, CDR2 YFSETQ. This CDR3 spans 15 amino acids. The CDR3 DNA reads as TGCGCCAGCAGCGCCAGACAGGGGGCGAACACTGAAGCTTTCTTT. It codes for CASSARQGANTEAFF.

This rearrangement joins TRBV18 to TRBJ1-5, with D possibly being TRBD1 (5 bases). This CDR3 is built from 15 residues. V lost 5 bases and J 4 bases, leaving 15 bases between the germline ends. The V gene's germline CDR1 is KGHSH and CDR2 LQKENI. DNA of the CDR3: TGTGCCAGCTCAGGTAGTGGGGGAACAAATCAGCCCCAGCATTTT. It yields the protein CASSGSGGTNQPQHF.

The genes are TRBV4-1 and TRBJ2-7; 9 bases are a match to TRBD2. Per germline, CDR1 MGHRA and CDR2 YSYEKL. V shed 4 bases and J 0 bases; nucleotides not matched to a gene: 1. The CDR3 sequence is 14 residues long. CDR3 protein: CASSRSGSSYEQYF. DNA for the CDR3: TGCGCCAGCAGCCGTAGCGGGAGCTCCTACGAGCAGTACTTC.

This chain connects TRBV5-4 to TRBJ1-1; possibly TRBD1 for D (5 bases). The V end lost 4 bases, the J end lost 5 bases, and 18 bases lay between the germline ends. Germline CDR1 is SGHNT and CDR2 is YYREEE (reference sequence). The CDR3 is made up of 15 amino acids. This CDR3 is CASSEELRQTTEAFF. In nucleotides, the CDR3 is TGTGCCAGCAGCGAGGAATTAAGACAGACTACTGAAGCTTTCTTT.

The chain links TRBV7-6 to TRBJ2-1; D possibly corresponds to TRBD2 (7 bases). In germline, CDR1 is SGHVS, CDR2 FNYEAQ. CDR3 length: 17 residues. Between the trimmed V and J ends, which lost 4 bases and 7 bases, there was a span of 23 bases. The CDR3 DNA reads TGTGCCAGCAGCTACGCACCCGATGGCGGGGGCGGGAATGAGCAGTTCTTC. The encoded protein is CASSYAPDGGGGNEQFF. Looking up the rest from reference TRBV7-6 and TRBJ2-1 gives the full variable domain: GAGVSQSPRYKVTKRGQDVALRCDPISGHVSLYWYRQALGQGPEFLTYFNYEAQQDKSGLPNDRFSAERPEGSISTLTIQRTEQRDSAMYRCASSYAPDGGGGNEQFFGPGTRLTVL.

The chain is built from TRBV7-8 and TRBJ1-4; D might be TRBD1 (6 bases). The CDR3 sequence is 17 residues long. V lost 5 bases to trimming and J lost 1 base, with 17 bases between them. CDR1 and CDR2 from the germline V gene are SGHVS and FQNEAQ. DNA of the CDR3: TGTGCCAGCAGCCGCTGGACAGAACGGGAAACTAATGAAAAACTGTTTTTT. Translated: CASSRWTERETNEKLFF.

The chain recombines TRBV7-9 with TRBJ1-4, with D tentatively TRBD1 (5 bases). This CDR3 contains 14 residues. The germline V gene encodes CDR1 SEHNR and CDR2 FQNEAQ (reference sequence). Trimming pared 4 bases from V and 6 bases from J, leaving 12 bases between. The CDR3 is CASSSRSGDEKLFF. CDR3 in DNA: TGTGCCAGCAGCTCACGGTCGGGGGATGAAAAACTGTTTTTT.

V and J are TRBV10-2 and TRBJ1-2; 9 positions agree with TRBD1. V gave up 11 bases and J gave up 4 bases; unmatched junction bases: 5. CDR1 is WSHSY, CDR2 SAAADI, per germline. The CDR3 extends over 12 amino acids. The CDR3 here is CAVDRGFYGYTF. As DNA, the CDR3 is TGCGCCGTGGACAGGGGCTTCTATGGCTACACCTTC.

The DNA of the CDR3 is TGTGCCAGCAGCTCCAGTCCCGGGACAGGGATCAATCAGCCCCAGCATTTT. It translates to CASSSSPGTGINQPQHF. This chain joins TRBV5-4 and TRBJ1-5; 9 nucleotides match TRBD1. This CDR3 has 17 amino acids. V was pared by 3 bases and J by 3 bases, with 10 bases of the junction left unmatched. Germline loops: CDR1 SGHNT, CDR2 YYREEE (reference sequence).

Note on this clone: The junction and the germline gene differ at one end; a read error may be behind it. The chain joins TRBV13 to TRBJ2-3; D possibly corresponds to TRBD2 (6 bases). This CDR3 comprises 16 residues. Germline lookup yields CDR1 PRHDT and CDR2 FYEKMQ (reference sequence). In DNA, the CDR3 is TGCGCCAGCAGCCAAGATGGGGGGTATAGCACAGATACGCAGTATTTT. Encoded protein: CASSQDGGYSTDTQYF.

Within the sample, this clone is large (0.1 to 1%). The chain carries TRBV7-9 and TRBJ1-1; D call uncertain. V was cut by 2 bases and J by 0 bases, with 7 bases left in between. CDR1 is SEHNR, CDR2 FQNEAQ, per germline (reference sequence). There are 14 residues in the CDR3. The CDR3 sequence: CASSLSSLNTEAFF. In DNA, the CDR3 is TGTGCCAGCAGCTTAAGCAGTTTGAACACTGAAGCTTTCTTT.

This rearrangement joins TRBV27 to TRBJ1-5; D is perhaps TRBD1 (5 bases). Per germline, CDR1 MNHEY and CDR2 SMNVEV (reference sequence). The CDR3 runs 16 residues. Deletions cut 5 bases from V and 5 bases from J, with 19 bases between. The CDR3: CASSQGLGESDQPQHF. The CDR3 coding sequence is TGTGCCAGCAGTCAGGGACTAGGGGAAAGTGATCAGCCCCAGCATTTT.

The genes are TRBV4-1 and TRBJ2-2; D gene unclear. The CDR3 sequence is 13 residues long. The V end lost 1 base, the J end lost 7 bases, and 7 bases lay between the germline ends. The germline CDR1 and CDR2 sequences are MGHRA and YSYEKL. This CDR3 reads CASSQAPFGELFF. CDR3 DNA: TGCGCCAGCAGCCAAGCCCCCTTCGGGGAGCTGTTTTTT.

The chain links TRBV29-1 to TRBJ1-1, with 11 bases identical to TRBD1. Germline CDR1 is SQVTM and CDR2 is ANQGSEA. The CDR3 is 14 residues long. J gave up 3 bases and V 7 bases, and 7 bases lay outside the gene matches. The CDR3 region has the DNA TGCAGCGCGATATGGACAGGGGGCTACACTGAAGCTTTCTTT. Amino acid sequence: CSAIWTGGYTEAFF.